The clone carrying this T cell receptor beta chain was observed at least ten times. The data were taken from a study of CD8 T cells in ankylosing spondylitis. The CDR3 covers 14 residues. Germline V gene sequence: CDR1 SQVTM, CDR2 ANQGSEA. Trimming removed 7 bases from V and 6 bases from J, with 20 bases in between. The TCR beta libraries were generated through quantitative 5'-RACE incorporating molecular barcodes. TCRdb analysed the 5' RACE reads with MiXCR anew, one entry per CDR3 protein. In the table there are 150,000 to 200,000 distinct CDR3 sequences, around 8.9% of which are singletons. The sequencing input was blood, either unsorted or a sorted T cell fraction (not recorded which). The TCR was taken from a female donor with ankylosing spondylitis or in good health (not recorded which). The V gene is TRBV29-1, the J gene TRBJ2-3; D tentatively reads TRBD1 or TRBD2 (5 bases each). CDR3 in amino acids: CSAGGLNRGDTQYF. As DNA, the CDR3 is TGCAGCGCAGGCGGACTCAACCGGGGCGATACGCAGTATTTT.